This T cell receptor beta chain was found in a study of a mutant IDH1 vaccine in newly diagnosed glioma. Study overall: All eight of the vaccinations patients received fell in weeks 1, 3, 5, 7, 11, 15, 19 and 23. Most patients had radiochemotherapy with temozolomide before enrollment; others had one alone. Vaccine dosing followed radiotherapy by 4-6 weeks, or accompanied temozolomide cycles. Study outcomes and limitations: Seemingly, top peripheral T cell clonotype changes bore no relation to pseudoprogression.

Concerning this clone itself: Antigen unknown.

V lost 5 bases and J lost 6, with 7 bases in between. This CDR3 has 11 residues. CDR1 and CDR2 (germline): SNHLY, FYNNEI. As to time point: week 5, during vaccination. All doses held 300 ug of mutant IDH1 20-mer peptide, with topical imiquimod. Here immunoSEQ multiplex PCR was the method, and the copy in TCRdb shows in-frame clones only, minus some. The sample lists 30,000 to 45,000 clones, around three quarters occurring once. This receptor was obtained from a man aged 35-49 years with glioma. The source was PBMCs, collected from a glioma patient whose treatment included an IDH1 peptide vaccine. The rearrangement joins TRBV2 to TRBJ1-2, with D possibly being TRBD1 (6 bases). CDR3 DNA: TGTGCCAGCAGTTACAGGGATGGCTACACCTTC. It yields the protein CASSYRDGYTF. Based on the CDR3 plus reference TRBV2 and TRBJ1-2, the full variable domain is EPEVTQTPSHQVTQMGQEVILRCVPISNHLYFYWYRQILGQKVEFLVSFYNNEISEKSEIFDDQFSVERPDGSNFTLKIRSTKLEDSAMYFCASSYRDGYTFGSGTRLTVV.